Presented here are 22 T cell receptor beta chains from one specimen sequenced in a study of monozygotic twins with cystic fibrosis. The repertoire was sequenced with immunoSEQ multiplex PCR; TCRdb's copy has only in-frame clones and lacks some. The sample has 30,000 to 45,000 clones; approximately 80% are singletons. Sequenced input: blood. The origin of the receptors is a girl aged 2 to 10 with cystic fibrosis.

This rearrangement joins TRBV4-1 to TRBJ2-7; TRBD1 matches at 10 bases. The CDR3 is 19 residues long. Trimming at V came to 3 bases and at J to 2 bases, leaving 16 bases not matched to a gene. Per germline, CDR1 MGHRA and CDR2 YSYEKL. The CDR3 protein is CASSQVEVRDRGLPYEQYF. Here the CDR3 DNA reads TGCGCCAGCAGCCAGGTCGAAGTTCGGGACAGGGGTCTTCCCTACGAGCAGTACTTC.

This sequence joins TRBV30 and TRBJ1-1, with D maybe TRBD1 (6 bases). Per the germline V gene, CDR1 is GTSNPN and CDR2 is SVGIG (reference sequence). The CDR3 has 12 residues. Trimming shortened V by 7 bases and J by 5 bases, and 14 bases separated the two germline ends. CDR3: CAFDRLGTEAFF. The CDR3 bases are TGTGCCTTCGACAGGTTAGGGACTGAAGCTTTCTTT.

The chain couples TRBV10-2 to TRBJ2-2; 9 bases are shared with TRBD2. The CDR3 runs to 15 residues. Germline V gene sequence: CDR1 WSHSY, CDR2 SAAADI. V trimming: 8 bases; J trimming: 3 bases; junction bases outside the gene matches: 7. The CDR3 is CASWTSAPHTGELFF. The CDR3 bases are TGCGCCAGCTGGACTAGCGCACCTCACACCGGGGAGCTGTTTTTT.

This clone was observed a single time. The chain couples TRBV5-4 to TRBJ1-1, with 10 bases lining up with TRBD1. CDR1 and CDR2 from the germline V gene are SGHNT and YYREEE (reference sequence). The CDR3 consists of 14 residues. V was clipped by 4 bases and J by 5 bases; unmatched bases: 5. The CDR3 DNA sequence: TGTGCCAGCAGCACGACAGGGGGCGGAACTGAAGCTTTCTTT. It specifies CASSTTGGGTEAFF.

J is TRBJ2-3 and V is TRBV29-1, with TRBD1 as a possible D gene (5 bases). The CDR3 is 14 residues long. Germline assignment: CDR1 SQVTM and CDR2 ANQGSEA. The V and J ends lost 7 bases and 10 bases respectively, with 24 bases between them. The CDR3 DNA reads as TGCAGCGCTGGGGCGTCCCTGAGACAGATACCGCAGTATTTT. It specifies CSAGASLRQIPQYF.

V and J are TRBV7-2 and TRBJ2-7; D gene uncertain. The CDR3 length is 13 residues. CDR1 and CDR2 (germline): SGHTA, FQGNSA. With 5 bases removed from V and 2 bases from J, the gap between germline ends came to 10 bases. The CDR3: CASSHIAAYEQYF. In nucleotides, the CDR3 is TGTGCCAGCAGCCACATCGCGGCCTACGAGCAGTACTTC.

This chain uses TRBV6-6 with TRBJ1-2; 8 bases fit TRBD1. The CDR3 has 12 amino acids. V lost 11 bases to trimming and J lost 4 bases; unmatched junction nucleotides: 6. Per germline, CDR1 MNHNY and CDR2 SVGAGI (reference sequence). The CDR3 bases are TGTGCCTCAGGGGACAGGCGCTATGGCTACACCTTC. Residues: CASGDRRYGYTF.

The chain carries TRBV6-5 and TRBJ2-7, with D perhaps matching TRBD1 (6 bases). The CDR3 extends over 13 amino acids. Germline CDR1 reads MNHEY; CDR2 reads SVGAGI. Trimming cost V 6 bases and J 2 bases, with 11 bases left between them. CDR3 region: CASSRAGAYEQYF. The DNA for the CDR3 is TGTGCCAGCAGCCGGGCAGGGGCCTACGAGCAGTACTTC.

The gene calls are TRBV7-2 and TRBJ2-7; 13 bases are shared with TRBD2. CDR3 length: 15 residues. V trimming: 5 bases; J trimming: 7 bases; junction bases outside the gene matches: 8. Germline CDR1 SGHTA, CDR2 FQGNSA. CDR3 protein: CASSVLAGGAWEQYF. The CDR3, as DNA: TGTGCCAGCAGCGTACTAGCGGGGGGGGCTTGGGAGCAGTACTTC.

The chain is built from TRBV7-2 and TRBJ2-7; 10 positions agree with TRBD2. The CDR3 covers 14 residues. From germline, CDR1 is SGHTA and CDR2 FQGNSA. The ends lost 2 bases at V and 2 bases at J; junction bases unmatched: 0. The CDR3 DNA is TGTGCCAGCAGCTTACTAGCGGGGGCCTACGAGCAGTACTTC. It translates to CASSLLAGAYEQYF.

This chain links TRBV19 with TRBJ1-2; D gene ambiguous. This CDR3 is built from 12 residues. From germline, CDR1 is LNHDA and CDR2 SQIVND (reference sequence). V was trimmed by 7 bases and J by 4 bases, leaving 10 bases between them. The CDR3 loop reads CASTKGGYGYTF. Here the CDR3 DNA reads TGTGCCAGTACCAAAGGTGGCTATGGCTACACCTTC.

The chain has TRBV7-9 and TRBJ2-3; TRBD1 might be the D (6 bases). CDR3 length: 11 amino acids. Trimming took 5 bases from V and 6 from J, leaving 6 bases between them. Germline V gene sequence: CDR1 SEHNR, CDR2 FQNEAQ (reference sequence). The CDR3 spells CASSTGDTQYF. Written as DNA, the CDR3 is TGTGCCAGCAGCACAGGGGATACGCAGTATTTT.

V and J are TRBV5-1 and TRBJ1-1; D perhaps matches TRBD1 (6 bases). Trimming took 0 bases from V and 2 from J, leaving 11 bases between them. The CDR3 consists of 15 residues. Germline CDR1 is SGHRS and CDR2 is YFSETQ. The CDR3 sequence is CASSLEPGTNTEAFF. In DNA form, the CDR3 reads TGCGCCAGCAGCTTGGAACCCGGGACAAACACTGAAGCTTTCTTT.

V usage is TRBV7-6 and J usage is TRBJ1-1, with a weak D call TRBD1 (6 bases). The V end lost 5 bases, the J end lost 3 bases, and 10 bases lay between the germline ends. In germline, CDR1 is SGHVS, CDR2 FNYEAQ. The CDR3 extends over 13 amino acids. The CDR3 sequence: CASSLDRDTEAFF. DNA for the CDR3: TGTGCCAGCAGCCTGGACAGAGACACTGAAGCTTTCTTT. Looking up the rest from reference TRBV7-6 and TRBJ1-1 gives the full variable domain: GAGVSQSPRYKVTKRGQDVALRCDPISGHVSLYWYRQALGQGPEFLTYFNYEAQQDKSGLPNDRFSAERPEGSISTLTIQRTEQRDSAMYRCASSLDRDTEAFFGQGTRLTVV.

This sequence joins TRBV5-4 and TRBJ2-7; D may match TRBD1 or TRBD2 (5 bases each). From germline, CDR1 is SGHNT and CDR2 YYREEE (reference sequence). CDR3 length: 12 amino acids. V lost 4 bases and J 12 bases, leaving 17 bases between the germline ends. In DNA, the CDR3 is TGTGCCAGCAGCCCGGACACCCGGGATCTGTACTTC. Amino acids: CASSPDTRDLYF.

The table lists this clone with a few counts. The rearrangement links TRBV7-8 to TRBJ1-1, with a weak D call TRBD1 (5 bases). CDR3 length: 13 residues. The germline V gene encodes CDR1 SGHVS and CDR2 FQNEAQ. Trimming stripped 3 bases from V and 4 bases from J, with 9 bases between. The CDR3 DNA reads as TGTGCCAGCAGCTTTCAGGGACCCACTGAAGCTTTCTTT. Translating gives CASSFQGPTEAFF.

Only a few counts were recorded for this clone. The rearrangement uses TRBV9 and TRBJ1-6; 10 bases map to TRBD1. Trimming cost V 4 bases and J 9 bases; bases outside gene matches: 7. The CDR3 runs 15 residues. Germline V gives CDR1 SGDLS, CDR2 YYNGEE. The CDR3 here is CASSLRTGGGSPLHF. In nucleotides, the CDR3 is TGTGCCAGCAGCTTAAGGACAGGGGGGGGTTCACCCCTCCACTTT.

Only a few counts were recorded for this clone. The CDR3 coding sequence is TGTGCCAGCAGTGACTCGAGTACTAGCAGCACAGATACGCAGTATTTT. This codes for CASSDSSTSSTDTQYF. V and J are TRBV6-4 and TRBJ2-3, with a tentative D call TRBD2 (6 bases). This CDR3 is built from 16 residues. Germline CDR1 reads MRHNA; CDR2 reads SNTAGT. V was shortened by 0 bases and J by 0 bases, with 10 bases between the two germline ends.

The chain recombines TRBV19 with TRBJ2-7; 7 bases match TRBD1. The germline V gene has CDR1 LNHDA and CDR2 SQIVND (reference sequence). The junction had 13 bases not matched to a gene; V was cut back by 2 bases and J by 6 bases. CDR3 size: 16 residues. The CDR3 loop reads CASSIRKGQAVGEQYF. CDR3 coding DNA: TGTGCCAGTAGTATAAGGAAAGGACAGGCCGTGGGCGAGCAGTACTTC.

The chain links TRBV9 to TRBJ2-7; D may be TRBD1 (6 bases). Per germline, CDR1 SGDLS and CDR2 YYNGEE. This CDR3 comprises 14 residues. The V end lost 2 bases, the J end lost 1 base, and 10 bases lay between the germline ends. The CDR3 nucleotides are TGTGCCAGCAGCGTCTCAGGGGAATCCTACGAGCAGTACTTC. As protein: CASSVSGESYEQYF.

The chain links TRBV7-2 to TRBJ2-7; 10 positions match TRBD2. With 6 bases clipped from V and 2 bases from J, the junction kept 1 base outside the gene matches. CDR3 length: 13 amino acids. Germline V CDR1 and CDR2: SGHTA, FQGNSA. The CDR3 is CASRGTSAYEQYF. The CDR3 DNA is TGTGCCAGCAGGGGGACTAGCGCCTACGAGCAGTACTTC.

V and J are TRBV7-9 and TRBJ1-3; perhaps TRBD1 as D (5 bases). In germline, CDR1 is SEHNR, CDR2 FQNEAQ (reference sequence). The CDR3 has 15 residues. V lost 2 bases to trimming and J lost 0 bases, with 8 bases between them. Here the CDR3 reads CASSLTDSSGNTIYF. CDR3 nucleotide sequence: TGTGCCAGCAGCTTAACAGACAGCTCTGGAAACACCATATATTTT.